A selection of T cell receptor beta chains follows, all from one sample in a study of a mutant IDH1 vaccine in newly diagnosed glioma. Libraries were prepared by immunoSEQ multiplex PCR; TCRdb keeps only in-frame clonotypes and omits some of them. The sample yields about 88,000 clones, over 75% seen once. The specimen was PBMCs, collected from a glioma patient treated with radiotherapy, temozolomide or both. The receptors stem from a man aged 35 to 55 with glioma. Some clones in this sample may be carry-over from other donors' samples. The CDR3 runs from the conserved cysteine through the conserved F or W. D genes are given only for firm matches. Clone sizes are given selectively: once, few, many, or a class where the clone is expanded.

d_call,v_call,clone_size,j_call,cdr3_nt,cdr3_aa
NA,TRBV6-5,NA,TRBJ1-6,TGTGCCAGCAGTTACGGCAGGCCGCCGCTCATGACACCCCTCCACTTT,CASSYGRPPLMTPLHF
NA,TRBV9,NA,TRBJ1-6,TGTGCCAGCAGCGAAACCGACAGGTGGAATTCACCCCTCCACTTT,CASSETDRWNSPLHF
NA,TRBV4-1,NA,TRBJ1-2,TGCGCCAGCAGCTCGCCAGGAGGGAGGGGCTACACCTTC,CASSSPGGRGYTF
NA,TRBV18,NA,TRBJ1-1,TGTGCCAGCTCACCCCACAATGAAGCTTTCTTT,CASSPHNEAFF
NA,TRBV11-2,once,TRBJ1-1,TGTGCCAGCAGCTTAGGTGTGGGCGGGGGGGGACAAGCTTTCTTT,CASSLGVGGGGQAFF
NA,TRBV6-5,NA,TRBJ1-2,TGTGCCAGCAGTTACGGCAGCTATGGCTACACCTTC,CASSYGSYGYTF
TRBD1,TRBV5-4,NA,TRBJ2-7,TGTGCCAGCAGCTTCGGGGACAGTGGGCTCTACGAGCAGTACTTC,CASSFGDSGLYEQYF
TRBD1,TRBV5-4,NA,TRBJ2-2,TGTGCCAGCAGCTTGACAGGGGTAGACGGGGAGCTGTTTTTT,CASSLTGVDGELFF
NA,TRBV19,NA,TRBJ2-2,TGTGCCAGTAGTATATCCGGGACCGCCGGGGAGCTGTTTTTT,CASSISGTAGELFF
NA,TRBV7-8,NA,TRBJ1-6,TGTGCCAGCAGCTGGGATGATAATTCACCCCTCCACTTT,CASSWDDNSPLHF
NA,TRBV7-9,few,TRBJ1-1,TGTGCCAGCAGCTCCACGGGGGGCGGCGGTCACGAAGCTTTCTTT,CASSSTGGGGHEAFF
NA,TRBV5-6,few,TRBJ2-3,TGTGCCAGCAGCCAAGGACAGCCCACAGATACGCAGTATTTT,CASSQGQPTDTQYF
TRBD1,TRBV7-9,NA,TRBJ2-7,TGTGCCAGCAGCGCCCGGGACAGGGGGACCTACGAGCAGTACTTC,CASSARDRGTYEQYF
NA,TRBV9,NA,TRBJ1-1,TGTGCCAGCAGCACACAGCCGACAGTTGGGGCTGAAGCTTTCTTT,CASSTQPTVGAEAFF
NA,TRBV5-8,NA,TRBJ1-5,TGTGCCAGCAGCTGGGACCGGGAAGGGGCCCAGCATTTT,CASSWDREGAQHF
TRBD2,TRBV30,NA,TRBJ2-1,TGTGCCTGGAGTGTCGAATTCGCACTAGCGGGGGGGCCGTCCTACAATGAGCAGTTCTTC,CAWSVEFALAGGPSYNEQFF
NA,TRBV4-1,NA,TRBJ1-5,TGCGCCAGCAGCCAACCGTCCGGATTCGATAGCAATCAGCCCCAGCATTTT,CASSQPSGFDSNQPQHF
NA,TRBV6-6,NA,TRBJ1-5,TGTGCCAGCAGTTACGGGGGATCCGGCAATCAGCCCCAGCATTTT,CASSYGGSGNQPQHF
NA,TRBV27,once,TRBJ1-6,TGTGCCAGCAGTTTCTCTTTAGGACAGCCGAATTCACCCCTCCACTTT,CASSFSLGQPNSPLHF
NA,TRBV29-1,NA,TRBJ2-3,TGCAGCGTGGAGTCCACAGATACGCAGTATTTT,CSVESTDTQYF
TRBD1,TRBV29-1,NA,TRBJ1-2,TGCAGCGTTCTCGGGACAGGTAACATGGAATTGAGCTACACCTTC,CSVLGTGNMELSYTF
NA,TRBV27,NA,TRBJ1-2,TGTGCCAGCAGTTTAGGTCCCACAGGAACCTATGGAGGCTACACCTTC,CASSLGPTGTYGGYTF
NA,TRBV30,few,TRBJ1-3,TGTGCCTGGAGCCAAGACACGCTCGGAAACACCATATATTTT,CAWSQDTLGNTIYF
NA,TRBV14,NA,TRBJ2-1,TGTGCCAGCAGCCATGGACGCCCTCGGCAGAGTGAGCAGTTCTTC,CASSHGRPRQSEQFF
TRBD1,TRBV2,NA,TRBJ1-2,TGTGCCAGCAGTGATGGACAGGGGCTTGATGGCTACACCTTC,CASSDGQGLDGYTF
TRBD2,TRBV9,NA,TRBJ2-3,TGTGCCAGCAGCAAACTAGCGGGGGGTTCAGATACGCAGTATTTT,CASSKLAGGSDTQYF
NA,TRBV18,NA,TRBJ2-4,TGTGCCAGCTCACCCGCAGCGGACTACCAGAACATTCAGTACTTC,CASSPAADYQNIQYF
TRBD2,TRBV6-5,NA,TRBJ2-3,TGTGCCAGCAGTCCCCCCGGGGGGAGGGCAGATACGCAGTATTTT,CASSPPGGRADTQYF
TRBD1,TRBV2,NA,TRBJ2-1,TGTGCCACTACCGGGACAGGGCTGTCCAATGAGCAGTTCTTC,CATTGTGLSNEQFF
NA,TRBV5-1,NA,TRBJ1-1,TGCGCCAGCAGCACCCGGGTCGGGGTGAACACTGAAGCTTTCTTT,CASSTRVGVNTEAFF
NA,TRBV6-1,NA,TRBJ1-1,TGTGCCACCGTCAGGGGAAACACTGAAGCTTTCTTT,CATVRGNTEAFF
NA,TRBV19,NA,TRBJ1-6,TGTGCCAGTAGTCCGATTTTGGACGGGACCGGTAATTCACCCCTCCACTTT,CASSPILDGTGNSPLHF
NA,TRBV2,few,TRBJ2-7,TGTGCCAGCAGGATGAGTCGTTCCGAGCAGTACTTC,CASRMSRSEQYF
NA,TRBV6-5,NA,TRBJ1-6,TGTGCCAGCAGTTATAATCTCCCCGGGCCTGGGGCACCCCTCCACTTT,CASSYNLPGPGAPLHF
TRBD1,TRBV29-1,NA,TRBJ1-5,TGCAGCGTATCAGGGGGCTCATTAGGGAATCAGCCCCAGCATTTT,CSVSGGSLGNQPQHF
NA,TRBV29-1,NA,TRBJ1-2,TGCAGCGTACAGGTATTTGGTGGCTACACCTTC,CSVQVFGGYTF
NA,TRBV7-2,NA,TRBJ2-7,TGTGCCAGCAGCTCAGGGATCGTCTACGAGCAGTACTTC,CASSSGIVYEQYF
NA,TRBV2,NA,TRBJ2-7,TGTGCCAGCATGGGGTCCTACGAGCAGTACTTC,CASMGSYEQYF
NA,TRBV5-1,NA,TRBJ2-1,TGCGCCAGCAGCACCATGGGGCACAACAATGAGCAGTTCTTC,CASSTMGHNNEQFF
NA,TRBV5-6,few,TRBJ2-7,TGTGCCAGCAGCTTGGGGATGGCTAAAGGATCCTACGAGCAGTACTTC,CASSLGMAKGSYEQYF
TRBD1,TRBV7-2,NA,TRBJ2-5,TGTGCCAGCAGCTCCAACAGGGGGGCGCGGGAGACCCAGTACTTC,CASSSNRGARETQYF
NA,TRBV5-1,NA,TRBJ2-2,TGCGCCAGCAGCTTGAGTGGGATTTCTGCCACCGGGGAGCTGTTTTTT,CASSLSGISATGELFF
TRBD1,TRBV5-1,NA,TRBJ2-7,TGCGCCAGCAGCTTTAGCGGACAGGGGTTTTTCTACGAGCAGTACTTC,CASSFSGQGFFYEQYF
TRBD1,TRBV27,NA,TRBJ1-2,TGTGCCAGCAGTCCGGGGACAGTACGGGGTTATGGCTACACCTTC,CASSPGTVRGYGYTF
NA,TRBV9,NA,TRBJ1-3,TGTGCCAGCAGCCCCCACATGGGAGGGTTCGGAAACACCATATATTTT,CASSPHMGGFGNTIYF
NA,TRBV7-9,NA,TRBJ1-6,TGTGCCAGCAGCTTAGACGGTCCGGCGGATAATTCACCCCTCCACTTT,CASSLDGPADNSPLHF
NA,TRBV9,few,TRBJ1-6,TGTGCCAGCAGTGCCCCTCCAGGGGCGGATAATTCACCCCTCCACTTT,CASSAPPGADNSPLHF
TRBD2,TRBV6-1,NA,TRBJ2-2,TGTGCCAGCAGTGAAAGCAGCGGGGGGGCCGGGGAGCTGTTTTTT,CASSESSGGAGELFF
NA,TRBV4-1,NA,TRBJ2-5,TGCGCCAGCAGCCAAGGGGGCCGCCGAGGGCAAGAGACCCAGTACTTC,CASSQGGRRGQETQYF
NA,TRBV9,NA,TRBJ1-5,TGTGCCAGCAGCGTAGCAGGGAATCAGCCCCAGCATTTT,CASSVAGNQPQHF
NA,TRBV2,NA,TRBJ1-5,TGTGCCAGCAGTTTCCAGGCACAGCCCCAGCATTTT,CASSFQAQPQHF
NA,TRBV5-6,NA,TRBJ2-7,TGTGCCAGCAGACTGAGGGGGTCCTCCTACGAGCAGTACTTC,CASRLRGSSYEQYF
NA,TRBV29-1,NA,TRBJ1-3,TGCAGGGGTTGGGGATGGGAAAACACCATATATTTT,CRGWGWENTIYF
TRBD2,TRBV6-1,many,TRBJ2-7,TGTGCCAGCAGTGGGCTAGCGGGGGGCGAGCAGTACTTC,CASSGLAGGEQYF
NA,TRBV9,NA,TRBJ2-2,TGTGCCAGCAGCGTAGTATCAGTGGCCGGGGAGCTGTTTTTT,CASSVVSVAGELFF
NA,TRBV30,NA,TRBJ2-3,TGTGCCTGGAGTGGCCCCACAGATACGCAGTATTTT,CAWSGPTDTQYF
NA,TRBV19,NA,TRBJ1-5,TGTGCCAGTAGGGCTAGGGGGGAGGATCAGCCCCAGCATTTT,CASRARGEDQPQHF
TRBD2,TRBV29-1,NA,TRBJ2-1,TGCAGCGTTGAAGCTGGGACTAGCGGGGCGAACAATGAGCAGTTCTTC,CSVEAGTSGANNEQFF
TRBD1,TRBV5-4,NA,TRBJ2-1,TGTGCCAGCAGCTTTAAGGGACAGGGGGTCCGCGAGCAGTTCTTC,CASSFKGQGVREQFF
NA,TRBV18,once,TRBJ2-3,TGTGCCAGCTCACCCCGGGTACTCACAGATACGCAGTATTTT,CASSPRVLTDTQYF